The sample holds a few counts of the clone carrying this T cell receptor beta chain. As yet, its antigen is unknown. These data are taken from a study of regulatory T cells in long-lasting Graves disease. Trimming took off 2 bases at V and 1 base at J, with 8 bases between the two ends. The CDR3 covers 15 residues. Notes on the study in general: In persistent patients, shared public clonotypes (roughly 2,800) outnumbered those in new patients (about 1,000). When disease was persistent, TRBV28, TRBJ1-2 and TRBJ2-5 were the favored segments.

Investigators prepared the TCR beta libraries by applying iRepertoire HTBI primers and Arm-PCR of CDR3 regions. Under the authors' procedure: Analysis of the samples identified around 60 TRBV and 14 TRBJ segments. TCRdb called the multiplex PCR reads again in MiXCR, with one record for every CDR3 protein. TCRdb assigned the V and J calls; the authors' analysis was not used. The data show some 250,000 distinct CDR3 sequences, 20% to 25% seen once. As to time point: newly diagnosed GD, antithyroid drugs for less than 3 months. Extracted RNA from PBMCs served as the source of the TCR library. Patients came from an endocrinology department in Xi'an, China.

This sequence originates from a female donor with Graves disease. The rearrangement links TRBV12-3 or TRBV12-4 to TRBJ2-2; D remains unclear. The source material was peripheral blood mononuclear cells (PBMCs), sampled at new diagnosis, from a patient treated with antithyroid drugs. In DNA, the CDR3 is TGTGCCAGCAGTTTAACGGTCAGGAACACCGGGGAGCTGTTTTTT. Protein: CASSLTVRNTGELFF.